Below are 17 T cell receptor beta chains sequenced from a single sample in a study of T cell responses to AZD1222 COVID-19 vaccine. The method was immunoSEQ multiplex PCR; TCRdb's version includes in-frame clones alone and lacks a portion of them. The sample contains 150,000 to 180,000 clones, around 85% of which appear only once. The input for sequencing was peripheral blood, taken on day 0 of MenACWY control vaccination. The receptor set was obtained from an adult in good health.

The table lists this clone with a count of one. For the CDR3, the DNA is TGCGCCAGCAGCCCAGGGAGCACAGATACGCAGTATTTT. Translation gives CASSPGSTDTQYF. The chain recombines TRBV10-1 with TRBJ2-3, with D possibly TRBD1 on 5 matching bases. This CDR3 has 13 amino acids. The V end was cut by 6 bases, the J end by 0 bases, with 7 bases between. The germline gives CDR1 WNHNN, CDR2 SYGVQD (reference sequence).

The rearrangement links TRBV5-5 to TRBJ1-1, with TRBD1 identical over 7 bases. This CDR3 region has 15 residues. Trimming cost V 4 bases and J 1 base; bases outside gene matches: 7. Looked up from germline, CDR1 is SGHKS and CDR2 is YYEKEE (reference sequence). The CDR3 spells CASSPTGSQNTEAFF. In nucleotides, the CDR3 is TGTGCCAGCAGCCCGACAGGGAGTCAGAACACTGAAGCTTTCTTT.

This chain links TRBV20-1 with TRBJ1-6; perhaps TRBD1 as D (5 bases). This CDR3 is built from 14 residues. V was cut by 3 bases and J by 6 bases, with 12 bases left in between. The germline CDR1 and CDR2 sequences are DFQATT and SNEGSKA (reference sequence). CDR3 nucleotide sequence: TGCAGTGCTAGTTGGGGACGGACTAATTCACCCCTCCACTTT. It codes for CSASWGRTNSPLHF.

V and J are TRBV7-8 and TRBJ1-2, with D perhaps matching TRBD1 (5 bases). Trimming took off 5 bases at V and 5 bases at J, with 15 bases between the two ends. The CDR3 is 14 amino acids. Germline V lookup: CDR1 SGHVS, CDR2 FQNEAQ. CDR3 region: CASSPRDLLYGYTF. The CDR3 DNA reads TGTGCCAGCAGCCCTAGGGACCTTCTTTATGGCTACACCTTC.

The chain links TRBV6-2 or TRBV6-3 to TRBJ2-7; 8 bases match TRBD1. There are 15 residues in the CDR3. Per the germline V gene, CDR1 is MNHEY and CDR2 is SVGEGT. Trimming removed 4 bases from V and 1 base from J; junction bases left unmatched: 6. The CDR3 protein is CASSWDRTASYEQYF. The CDR3 DNA reads TGTGCCAGCAGTTGGGACAGGACCGCTTCCTACGAGCAGTACTTC.

The CDR3 sequence is CASSVAGGPLVEQFF. CDR3 nucleotide sequence: TGTGCCAGCAGTGTAGCGGGAGGCCCCTTAGTTGAGCAGTTCTTC. V usage is TRBV2 and J usage is TRBJ2-1, with 10 bases that match TRBD2. There are 15 residues in the CDR3. Germline V gene lookup returns CDR1 SNHLY and CDR2 FYNNEI. V lost 4 bases, J lost 9 bases, and 9 bases stayed unmatched.

The count of this clone is one. This chain uses TRBV10-3 with TRBJ2-3, with no clear D. V gave up 6 bases and J gave up 1 base, with 8 bases separating them. The CDR3 has 13 amino acids. CDR1 is ENHRY, CDR2 SYGVKD, per germline. CDR3 bases: TGTGCCATCAGCGAAGCTGGCACAGATACGCAGTATTTT. It translates to CAISEAGTDTQYF.

The rearrangement uses TRBV5-1 and TRBJ2-2; a possible D gene is TRBD1 (6 bases). The CDR3 consists of 14 residues. With 2 bases removed from V and 3 bases from J, the gap between germline ends came to 8 bases. Germline V gives CDR1 SGHRS, CDR2 YFSETQ. The chain's CDR3 is CASSFGQYTGELFF. The CDR3, as DNA: TGCGCCAGCAGCTTCGGACAGTACACCGGGGAGCTGTTTTTT.

This chain connects TRBV5-6 to TRBJ1-6, with D possibly matching TRBD1 (5 bases). CDR1 is SGHDT, CDR2 YYEEEE, per germline. The CDR3 length is 14 residues. V was shortened by 0 bases and J by 7 bases, with 8 bases between the two germline ends. CDR3 residues: CASSLERGNSPLHF. In nucleotides, the CDR3 is TGTGCCAGCAGCTTGGAGCGGGGGAATTCACCCCTCCACTTT.

The chain is built from TRBV3-1 (or the pseudogene TRBV3-2) and TRBJ1-2; no firm D call. V was cut by 1 base and J by 7 bases, with 7 bases left in between. The CDR3 consists of 12 residues. CDR1 and CDR2 (germline): LGHDT, YNNKEL (reference sequence). The CDR3 sequence: CASSQASSGYTF. The CDR3 coding sequence is TGTGCCAGCAGCCAAGCCAGTAGTGGCTACACCTTC.

The chain joins TRBV19 to TRBJ2-2; 7 positions agree with TRBD2. The CDR3 covers 14 residues. V was pared by 7 bases and J by 5 bases, with 7 bases of the junction left unmatched. The germline V gene encodes CDR1 LNHDA and CDR2 SQIVND (reference sequence). The DNA of the CDR3 is TGTGCCAGTATCCAGGGAGGGATAACCGGGGAGCTGTTTTTT. Translation: CASIQGGITGELFF.

The chain uses TRBV5-1 and TRBJ1-1, with D uncertain. CDR3 length: 16 amino acids. V lost 4 bases and J lost 0, with 16 bases in between. Germline V gene lookup returns CDR1 SGHRS and CDR2 YFSETQ. The CDR3 DNA reads as TGCGCCAGCAGCCCTCGAGCTACGCCCTTGAACACTGAAGCTTTCTTT. Translated: CASSPRATPLNTEAFF.

V is TRBV27 and J is TRBJ2-3; 12 nucleotides line up with TRBD1. The CDR3 runs 15 residues. Per germline, CDR1 MNHEY and CDR2 SMNVEV (reference sequence). Trimming removed 4 bases from V and 5 bases from J; junction bases left unmatched: 4. CDR3 bases: TGTGCCAGCAGTTCCTGGGACAGGGGGCGAGATACGCAGTATTTT. It codes for CASSSWDRGRDTQYF.

CDR3 DNA: TGTGCCAGTACCATCCGGGTTGGGACACCGAACACTGAAGCTTTCTTT. Its protein is CASTIRVGTPNTEAFF. The V and J genes are TRBV19 and TRBJ1-1, with D possibly TRBD1 on 6 matching bases. CDR3 length: 16 residues. Trimming removed 7 bases from V and 1 base from J, with 19 bases in between. The germline V gene encodes CDR1 LNHDA and CDR2 SQIVND (reference sequence).

The chain joins TRBV4-2 to TRBJ1-2; D is uncertain. This CDR3 is 15 amino acids long. The germline gives CDR1 LGHNA, CDR2 YNFKEQ. V was shortened by 1 base and J by 5 bases, with 14 bases between the two germline ends. CDR3 in DNA: TGTGCCAGCAGCCAAGTTCCATCAGGAGGGTATGGCTACACCTTC. It codes for CASSQVPSGGYGYTF.

The chain combines TRBV10-3 with TRBJ2-1; 8 nucleotides line up with TRBD2. Germline loops: CDR1 ENHRY, CDR2 SYGVKD. Trimming took 4 bases from V and 5 from J; bases not matched to a gene: 10. The CDR3 has 16 residues. CDR3 residues: CAISVLLAALNNEQFF. CDR3 coding DNA: TGTGCCATCAGTGTGCTACTAGCGGCCTTAAACAATGAGCAGTTCTTC.

This clone was seen once. The chain combines TRBV24-1 with TRBJ1-2; TRBD1 aligns across 8 bases. Germline V gene lookup returns CDR1 KGHDR and CDR2 SFDVKD. Trimming at V came to 4 bases and at J to 7 bases, leaving 10 bases not matched to a gene. This CDR3 comprises 15 residues. The CDR3 DNA follows: TGTGCCACCAGTGACAGTCGGACAGGGACTGGTGGCTACACCTTC. It codes for CATSDSRTGTGGYTF.